This TCR beta chain is from a study of shared clonotypes between healthy human individuals. Study-level findings and limits: Richness estimates generally favored naive over memory subsets.

With respect to this clone: The target antigen is unknown.

Using immunoSEQ multiplex PCR, the repertoire was profiled, and TCRdb retains in-frame clones only, with some absent. The sample has over a million clones, around 97% seen once; the top ten hold over 1%. Germline V lookup: CDR1 MGHRA, CDR2 YSYEKL. V dropped 1 base and J dropped 5 bases, with 15 bases sitting between them. The CDR3 is 16 residues long. The chain is built from TRBV4-1 and TRBJ2-1; the D is unclear. This TCR derives from a young man in good health. Specimen: naive CD4+ T cells sorted from blood. The subset here: CD45RA+ positively selected. The CDR3 sequence is CASSQGPLVNHNEQFF. In DNA, the CDR3 is TGCGCCAGCAGCCAAGGCCCCCTAGTAAATCACAATGAGCAGTTCTTC.